The 19 T cell receptor beta chains presented below share a single source sample, sequenced in a study of tumor and adjacent non-tumor tissue in lung cancer. A modified ARM-PCR protocol with three rounds of nested PCR amplified TCRbeta. From the multiplex PCR reads, TCRdb called clonotypes with MiXCR, one entry per CDR3 protein. The sample carries around 200,000 distinct CDR3 sequences, approximately 74% recorded once. No cell sorting was done before RNA was extracted from the tissue. The sequenced sample consisted of lung tumor tissue. The receptors were gathered from a man between 60 and 75 years old with non-small cell lung cancer.

This chain uses TRBV5-1 with TRBJ2-1, with D perhaps TRBD2 (6 bases). This CDR3 has 18 amino acids. V dropped 0 bases and J dropped 0 bases, with 16 bases sitting between them. Germline V gene lookup returns CDR1 SGHRS and CDR2 YFSETQ. The CDR3 DNA sequence: TGCGCCAGCAGCTTGGGACTAGGGGACCTCAGCTCCTACAATGAGCAGTTCTTC. Residues: CASSLGLGDLSSYNEQFF.

This chain uses TRBV29-1 with TRBJ2-7; TRBD2 aligns across 8 bases. The trim removed 4 bases at V and 6 bases at J, leaving 11 bases unmatched. Per the germline V gene, CDR1 is SQVTM and CDR2 is ANQGSEA. The CDR3 has 14 residues. The CDR3 DNA follows: TGCAGCGTTGGTAAGGGGTCCCGGGGGGGCGAGCAGTACTTC. Translating gives CSVGKGSRGGEQYF.

About this clonotype: Since the CDR3 does not end with the conserved phenylalanine or tryptophan, this likely comes from a read error. This chain uses TRBV4-1 with TRBJ1-6; possibly TRBD1 for D (5 bases). Trimming pared 2 bases from V and 6 bases from J, leaving 11 bases between. The CDR3 covers 15 residues. Per germline, CDR1 MGHRA and CDR2 YSYEKL. CDR3: CASSQNAGSNSPLHL. DNA of the CDR3: TGCGCCAGCAGCCAAAACGCAGGGAGTAATTCACCCCTCCACCTT.

On this clonotype itself: A read error may be the cause here, since a much bigger clone is one base away. V gene TRBV20-1 combines with J gene TRBJ2-7; 12 bases are a match to TRBD2. The CDR3 has 15 amino acids. CDR1 is DFQATT, CDR2 SNEGSKA, per germline (reference sequence). Trimming took 4 bases from V and 0 from J; bases not matched to a gene: 4. DNA for the CDR3: TGCAGTGCTACTAGCGGGGGGGCGGACTCCTACGAGCAGTACTTC. As protein: CSATSGGADSYEQYF.

Regarding this clonotype: A junction boundary mismatches the germline segment, possibly from a read error. The rearrangement joins TRBV29-1 to TRBJ2-3; 13 bases fit TRBD2. The germline gives CDR1 SQVTM, CDR2 ANQGSEA. This CDR3 spans 15 amino acids. The CDR3 DNA reads as TGTAGCGGACGAGGGACTAGCGGGGTCACAGATACGCAGTATTTT. Translation gives CSGRGTSGVTDTQYF.

The table lists this clonotype with many counts. The rearrangement links TRBV6-2 or TRBV6-3 to TRBJ2-7, with 11 bases identical to TRBD2. Germline-derived CDR1 and CDR2 are MNHEY and SVGEGT. The CDR3 runs to 18 residues. The ends lost 6 bases at V and 0 bases at J; junction bases unmatched: 13. CDR3 protein: CASSQRPGLAAPSYEQYF. CDR3 in DNA: TGTGCCAGCAGCCAGAGGCCGGGACTAGCGGCTCCCTCCTACGAGCAGTACTTC.

The J gene is TRBJ2-5, the V gene TRBV20-1; D possibly uses TRBD1 or TRBD2 (5 bases each). CDR3 size: 19 residues. V was clipped by 1 base and J by 14 bases, with 38 bases between them. Germline-derived CDR1 and CDR2 are DFQATT and SNEGSKA (reference sequence). CDR3 amino acids: CSARGGRVTRGKVAETHYF. In DNA form, the CDR3 reads TGCAGTGCTAGAGGGGGCAGAGTCACTAGAGGGAAGGTTGCAGAGACGCATTACTTC.

With regard to this clonotype: One end of the junction fails to match germline, which may point to a read error. This sequence joins TRBV29-1 and TRBJ2-1; 9 bases are shared with TRBD2. This CDR3 region has 13 residues. Germline loops: CDR1 SQVTM, CDR2 ANQGSEA. The CDR3 nucleotides read TGCAACGTTGACGGGACTAGCACTAATGAGCAGTTCTTC. This sequence encodes CNVDGTSTNEQFF.

As DNA, the CDR3 is TGCAGCGATAGACAGGGACAGAACACTGAAGCTTTCTTT. Translated, it gives CSDRQGQNTEAFF. The chain uses TRBV29-1 and TRBJ1-1; 7 bases are shared with TRBD1. Germline V gene lookup returns CDR1 SQVTM and CDR2 ANQGSEA. This CDR3 has 13 residues. After removal of 7 bases from V and 1 base from J, the junction contained 6 bases not matched to a gene. Full variable domain (outside the CDR3, taken from reference TRBV29-1 and TRBJ1-1): SAVISQKPSRDICQRGTSLTIQCQVDSQVTMMFWYRQQPGQSLTLIATANQGSEATYESGFVIDKFPISRPNLTFSTLTVSNMSPEDSSIYLCSDRQGQNTEAFFGQGTRLTVV.

The rearrangement uses TRBV7-9 and TRBJ2-1; tentatively, D is TRBD2 (5 bases). CDR3 length: 16 residues. The germline V and J ends were trimmed by 5 bases and 3 bases, with 17 bases remaining between them. Germline loops: CDR1 SEHNR, CDR2 FQNEAQ (reference sequence). The CDR3 nucleotides are TGTGCCAGCAGCGATATCGGTAGCGTAAACTACAATGAGCAGTTCTTC. As protein: CASSDIGSVNYNEQFF.

On this clonotype: At one end, the junction sequence differs from germline, possibly due to a read error. CDR3 nucleotide sequence: TGTAGTGCTAGAGAGGGACGGGAGAATCAGCCCCAGTATTTT. Its protein is CSAREGRENQPQYF. The V and J genes are TRBV20-1 and TRBJ1-5, with D tentatively TRBD2 (6 bases). The closer fit of TRBJ2-3 to the DNA end suggests the J call may be wrong. Germline values: CDR1 DFQATT, CDR2 SNEGSKA (reference sequence). The CDR3 is made up of 14 amino acids.

This clonotype was seen only a few times. V usage is TRBV28 and J usage is TRBJ2-1, with 8 bases that match TRBD2. Trimming cost V 9 bases and J 7 bases; bases outside gene matches: 14. The CDR3 runs to 15 residues. Germline CDR1 and CDR2: MDHEN and SYDVKM. CDR3: CASTTRGSGDNEQFF. The CDR3 DNA sequence: TGTGCCAGTACCACCCGAGGTAGCGGGGATAATGAGCAGTTCTTC.

On this clonotype itself: At one end the junction does not follow the germline gene, possibly because of a read error. The chain is built from TRBV4-2 and TRBJ2-1; 11 bases map to TRBD2. The CDR3 totals 16 residues. The germline CDR1 and CDR2 sequences are LGHNA and YNFKEQ. The CDR3 here is CASSQGGLAGGNEQFF. The CDR3 DNA follows: TGTGCCAGTAGCCAAGGAGGTCTAGCGGGGGGAAACGAGCAGTTCTTC.

About this clonotype: One junction end disagrees with the germline gene, perhaps due to a read error. CDR3 in amino acids: CASRPGGWEETQYF. The CDR3 DNA is TGTGCCAGCCGCCCAGGTGGGTGGGAAGAGACCCAGTATTTC. This sequence joins TRBV11-1 and TRBJ2-5; D gene ambiguous. The CDR3 has 14 residues. Germline CDR1 and CDR2: SGHAT and FQDESV (reference sequence).

This chain links TRBV12-3 or TRBV12-4 with TRBJ2-7, with D tentatively TRBD1 or TRBD2 (5 bases each). This CDR3 comprises 16 residues. V was clipped by 6 bases and J by 4 bases, with 22 bases between them. DNA for the CDR3: TGTGCCAGCAGGAATTCTGGGGACGGGATGACTTACGAGCAGTACTTC. Its translation is CASRNSGDGMTYEQYF.

A remark on this clonotype: The junction departs from germline at one end; a sequencing error may be responsible. The CDR3 sequence is CNASPGGTGNEKLFF. CDR3 in DNA: TGCAATGCTAGCCCAGGAGGGACAGGGAATGAAAAACTGTTTTTT. This chain connects TRBV20-1 to TRBJ1-4; 9 bases are a match to TRBD1. CDR1 is DFQATT and CDR2 is SNEGSKA in the germline V gene (reference sequence). The CDR3 has 15 residues.

With respect to this clonotype: This may stem from a read error, because a much larger clone lies one nucleotide away. The rearrangement links TRBV6-6 to TRBJ1-2, with TRBD1 identical over 7 bases. CDR3 length: 12 amino acids. The germline V gene has CDR1 MNHNY and CDR2 SVGAGI (reference sequence). The CDR3, as DNA: TGTGGCAGCAGTGCCACACAGGGGTCCGGGGCCTTC. Protein product: CGSSATQGSGAF.

This clonotype was detected only once. Since no conserved phenylalanine or tryptophan closes the CDR3, a read error is the likely cause. The rearrangement uses TRBV29-1 and TRBJ1-1, with D possibly matching TRBD1 (5 bases). V lost 7 bases to trimming and J lost 1 base, with 10 bases between them. CDR1 is SQVTM and CDR2 is ANQGSEA in the germline V gene. This CDR3 is built from 12 residues. The CDR3: CSGEDKNTEAFC. CDR3 bases: TGCAGCGGCGAGGACAAGAACACTGAAGCTTTCTGT.

Comment on this clonotype: Compared with germline, one end of the junction differs, possibly owing to a read error. This chain uses TRBV6-5 with TRBJ1-2; weak D call: TRBD1 (5 bases). Germline values: CDR1 MNHEY, CDR2 SVGAGI. The CDR3 is made up of 14 amino acids. CDR3 region: CVSSYSGGTYGYTF. The CDR3, as DNA: TGTGTCAGCAGCTACTCAGGAGGGACCTATGGCTACACCTTC.